This T cell receptor (beta chain) was captured in a study of identical twins. Germline-derived CDR1 and CDR2 are MNHEY and SVGAGI. V dropped 5 bases and J dropped 8 bases, with 14 bases sitting between them. The CDR3 is 13 amino acids. This clonotype came up many times. No antigen is known for it. With template switching, a universal primer site was added, and the cDNA carried unique molecular identifiers. TCRdb fed the 5' RACE reads into MiXCR, producing one record per CDR3 protein. The table includes about 1.7 million distinct CDR3 sequences, about 32% detected once. Study-wide results and limits: Carriage of fewer insertions was seen in abundant cord blood beta clonotypes, whereas memory repertoires showed none. Sequences that were out-of-frame, alpha and twin-shared displayed an excess of low generation probability.

The chain couples TRBV6-5 to TRBJ2-3; no clear D gene. The specimen sequenced was cord blood. The clonotype comes from a newborn girl in good health. CDR3 residues: CASSLRGGPTQYF. As DNA, the CDR3 is TGTGCCAGCAGTCTACGTGGTGGTCCTACGCAGTATTTT.